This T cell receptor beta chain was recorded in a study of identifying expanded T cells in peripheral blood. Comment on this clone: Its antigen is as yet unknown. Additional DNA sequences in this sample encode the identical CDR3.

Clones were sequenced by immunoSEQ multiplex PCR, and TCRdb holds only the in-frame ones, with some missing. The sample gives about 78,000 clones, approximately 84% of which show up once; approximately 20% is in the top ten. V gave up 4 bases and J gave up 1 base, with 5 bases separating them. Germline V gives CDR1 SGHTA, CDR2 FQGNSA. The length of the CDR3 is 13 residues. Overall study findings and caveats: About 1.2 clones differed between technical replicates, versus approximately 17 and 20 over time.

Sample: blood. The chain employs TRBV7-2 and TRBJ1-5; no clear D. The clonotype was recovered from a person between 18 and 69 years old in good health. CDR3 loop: CASSSDSNQPQHF. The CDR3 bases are TGTGCCAGCAGCTCCGACAGCAATCAGCCCCAGCATTTT.